The rows below give T cell receptor beta chains drawn from one sample of a study of shared T cell receptors in the human thymus. Repertoires were generated with immunoSEQ multiplex PCR, while TCRdb's copy carries only in-frame clones and drops some. The sample has about 380,000 clones, just under 95% seen once. The sequenced material came from thymocytes. The receptors stem from a human donor. Both conserved end residues are part of each CDR3. Fields, in order: clone size, J gene, V gene, D gene, CDR3 protein, CDR3 DNA. D genes are given only for firm matches. Clone sizes are given selectively: once, few, many, or a class where the clone is expanded.

. TRBJ2-3 TRBV5-4 . CASSFLPLQGFTDTQYF TGTGCCAGCAGCTTCCTTCCCCTACAGGGTTTCACAGATACGCAGTATTTT
. TRBJ2-1 TRBV4-1 TRBD2 CASSQEGMASGRADEQFF TGCGCCAGCAGCCAAGAAGGGATGGCGAGCGGGAGGGCCGATGAGCAGTTCTTC
. TRBJ1-5 TRBV19 . CASSHRLGAHQPQHF TGTGCCAGTAGCCACCGGCTGGGGGCGCATCAGCCCCAGCATTTT
. TRBJ1-1 TRBV27 TRBD1 CASSPFDRAQGTEAFF TGTGCCAGCAGTCCTTTCGACAGGGCCCAGGGGACTGAAGCTTTCTTT
. TRBJ2-4 TRBV6-6 TRBD2 CASSYPGLAENIQYF TGTGCCAGCAGTTACCCGGGACTAGCGGAAAACATTCAGTACTTC
. TRBJ2-2 TRBV5-1 . CASSRSARGPNGELFF TGCGCCAGCAGTCGATCCGCGAGAGGCCCGAACGGGGAGCTGTTTTTT
. TRBJ2-7 TRBV25-1 . CASSELAGYEQYF TGTGCCAGCAGTGAATTGGCTGGCTACGAGCAGTACTTC
. TRBJ2-1 TRBV14 . CASSQEPLQTPNEQFF TGTGCCAGCAGCCAAGAACCCCTACAAACCCCCAATGAGCAGTTCTTC
. TRBJ1-2 TRBV28 . CASSSRGGGYTF TGTGCCAGCAGTTCCCGGGGTGGTGGCTACACCTTC
. TRBJ2-5 TRBV9 . CASRRGAVSETQYF TGTGCCAGCAGAAGGGGAGCAGTGTCCGAGACCCAGTACTTC
. TRBJ1-3 TRBV6-5 . CASTPRGGNTIYF TGTGCCAGCACCCCCCGTGGAGGAAACACCATATATTTT
. TRBJ2-3 TRBV30 . CAWSAKSPDTQYF TGTGCCTGGAGTGCCAAGTCCCCAGATACGCAGTATTTT
. TRBJ2-1 TRBV15 TRBD2 CATSRPGGGQGLSSYNEQFF TGTGCCACCAGCAGGCCCGGGGGAGGGCAGGGTTTAAGCTCCTACAATGAGCAGTTCTTC
once TRBJ2-7 TRBV5-5 TRBD2 CASSSTGGVIKLYEQYF TGTGCCAGCAGCTCCACCGGGGGGGTGATTAAGTTGTACGAGCAGTACTTC